These T cell receptor beta chains were read from a single sample in a study of response to subunit inactivated influenza vaccine. Each CDR3 protein gets one entry after TCRdb re-called the RT-PCR reads with MiXCR. The sample lists 700,000 to 800,000 distinct CDR3 sequences; about 18% were seen once. The sequenced sample was PBMCs from blood, obtained 5 days after vaccination. These TCRs come from a man aged 50 to 59 who received an inactivated influenza vaccine. The CDR3 runs from the conserved cysteine through the conserved F or W. The D gene is left open where the match is weak. Clone size, where shown, is once, few, many, or a class for clones that have expanded.

D gene	J gene	clone size	V gene	CDR3 DNA	CDR3 protein
-	TRBJ1-1	many	TRBV29-1	TGCAGCGTGGGGACGGCGACTCCGGGCACTGAAGCTTTCTTT	CSVGTATPGTEAFF
-	TRBJ1-2	-	TRBV12-3/TRBV12-4	TGTGCCAGCAGTTATTTACCGGGCCAATCGAGCACCTTC	CASSYLPGQSSTF
TRBD2	TRBJ2-1	many	TRBV7-2	TGTGCCAGCAGCTTAAGACTAGCGGGAGGTGGGGATGAGCAGTTCTTC	CASSLRLAGGGDEQFF
TRBD2	TRBJ2-1	-	TRBV20-1	TGCAGTGCCGAGGGGAGGACTAGCACCGACAATGAGCAGTTCTTC	CSAEGRTSTDNEQFF
TRBD2	TRBJ2-3	-	TRBV30	TGTGCCTGGAGTTCGGGGGGGCTTTCCGATACGCAGTATTTT	CAWSSGGLSDTQYF
-	TRBJ2-5	-	TRBV4-3	TGCGCCAGCAGCCAAGACCGGAGCTACCAAGAGACCCAGTACTTC	CASSQDRSYQETQYF
-	TRBJ2-6	few	TRBV30	TGTGCCTGGAGTGTACTAGTGGCAGGGGCTTACTCTGGGGCCAACGTCCTGACTTTC	CAWSVLVAGAYSGANVLTF
-	TRBJ2-3	-	TRBV5-1	TGCGCCAGCAGCTTGGAGGTTAGCCTAGATACGCAGTATTTT	CASSLEVSLDTQYF
-	TRBJ1-2	few	TRBV20-1	TGCAGTGCTAGTGTTGGGACATTTAACTATGGCTACACCTTC	CSASVGTFNYGYTF
-	TRBJ1-5	-	TRBV12-3/TRBV12-4	TGTGCCAGCAGTTTAATGGCGGCGAGCAATCAGCCCCAGCATTTT	CASSLMAASNQPQHF
-	TRBJ1-5	few	TRBV12-3/TRBV12-4	TGTGCCAGCAGAGGACGGGGTGTAAAGACTCAGCCCCAGCATTTT	CASRGRGVKTQPQHF
TRBD1	TRBJ2-3	few	TRBV7-2	TGTGCCAGCAGCTTGCCTACAGGGGTGGCAGATACGCAGTATTTT	CASSLPTGVADTQYF
TRBD1	TRBJ2-7	-	TRBV6-2/TRBV6-3	TGTGCCAGCAGAAAAATTGGACAGGACTACGAGCAGTACTTC	CASRKIGQDYEQYF
-	TRBJ1-5	-	TRBV3-1	TGTGCCAGCAGCCCTCGGCAGGGTACTCAGCCCCAGCATTTT	CASSPRQGTQPQHF
-	TRBJ2-7	many	TRBV18	TGTGCCAGCTCACCCAGGGGCGACGAGCAGTACTTC	CASSPRGDEQYF
TRBD2	TRBJ2-5	-	TRBV15	TGTGCCACTAGCAAGCAGGGACTAGCCCAAGAGACCCAGTACTTC	CATSKQGLAQETQYF
TRBD2	TRBJ2-1	few	TRBV10-3	TGTGCCATCACCGGACTAGCGGGGGAATACAATGAGCAGTTCTTC	CAITGLAGEYNEQFF
-	TRBJ2-7	many	TRBV12-3/TRBV12-4	TGTGCCAGCAGTGCCAGGGGCGAGCAGTACTTC	CASSARGEQYF
-	TRBJ1-1	many	TRBV12-3/TRBV12-4	TGTGCCAGCAGTTTATTTCAGGGTAACACTGAAGCTTTCTTT	CASSLFQGNTEAFF
-	TRBJ1-1	-	TRBV11-2	TGTGCCAGCAGCTGGGGGTCGGGGGGCACTGAAGCTTTCTTT	CASSWGSGGTEAFF
TRBD1	TRBJ2-3	-	TRBV28	TGTGCCAGCAGTTTACCGGGACAGGGAGGACCCACAGATACGCAGTATTTT	CASSLPGQGGPTDTQYF
-	TRBJ2-7	once	TRBV6-7	TGTGCCAGCAGCCCCCGGGGAGACTACGAGCAGTACTTC	CASSPRGDYEQYF
TRBD1	TRBJ2-5	few	TRBV18	TGTGCCAGCTCACCACAGGCCACCTCCGAGACAGGGCGACGAGAGACCCAGTACTTC	CASSPQATSETGRRETQYF
TRBD1	TRBJ2-4	few	TRBV12-3/TRBV12-4	TGTGCCAGTTCCGGGACAGTGGAACTTCAGTACTTC	CASSGTVELQYF
TRBD1	TRBJ1-1	-	TRBV12-3/TRBV12-4	TGTGCCAGCAGGCCGGGACAGTCGAACACTGAAGCTTTCTTT	CASRPGQSNTEAFF
TRBD1	TRBJ1-6	few	TRBV10-3	TGTGCCATCAGCGCCGGGACAGGGAGACTTGCCTATAATTCACCCCTCCACTTT	CAISAGTGRLAYNSPLHF
-	TRBJ2-2	few	TRBV20-1	TGCAGTGCTAGAGGGGACTTCTCCACCGGGGAGCTGTTTTTT	CSARGDFSTGELFF
TRBD1	TRBJ1-5	-	TRBV6-5	TGTGCCAGCAGTTACTCGGTGACAGGGAATCAGCCCCAGCATTTT	CASSYSVTGNQPQHF
-	TRBJ2-3	few	TRBV7-8	TGTGCCAGCAGCAAGGCAGGGGTGGCGGATACGCAGTATTTT	CASSKAGVADTQYF
TRBD1	TRBJ2-5	few	TRBV12-3/TRBV12-4	TGTGCCAGCAGCCTGACTCCGACAGGGGAAGAGACCCAGTACTTC	CASSLTPTGEETQYF
-	TRBJ1-6	-	TRBV6-5	TGTGCCAGCAGTTACTCGGCGAGGGGCACTAAACCAAATTCACCCCTCCACTTT	CASSYSARGTKPNSPLHF
TRBD2	TRBJ2-1	-	TRBV7-9	TGTGCCAGCAGCTTAGTGGAACTAGCGGGGTACAATGAGCAGTTCTTC	CASSLVELAGYNEQFF
-	TRBJ2-2	few	TRBV28	TGTGCCAGCAGTTTAATGATCCCTGAGGGCGCTTCGAACACCGGGGAGCTGTTTTTT	CASSLMIPEGASNTGELFF
TRBD2	TRBJ2-2	-	TRBV20-1	TGCAGTGCACCCGGTAGCGGGAGGAAAGGCACCGGGGAGCTGTTTTTT	CSAPGSGRKGTGELFF
TRBD1	TRBJ2-5	few	TRBV7-9	TGTGCCAGCAGCTACCAGACAGGGAACCAAGAGACCCAGTACTTC	CASSYQTGNQETQYF
-	TRBJ1-6	-	TRBV7-2	TGTGCCAGTAATGTCCCTGGGACAACACCCCTCCACTTT	CASNVPGTTPLHF
TRBD1	TRBJ2-5	few	TRBV27	TGTGCCAGCAAGTTTGAGGACAGGGGGAGAGAGACCCAGTACTTC	CASKFEDRGRETQYF
-	TRBJ1-5	-	TRBV24-1	TGTGCCACCAGTGCTGCGGGGGTTACTCAGCCCCAGCATTTT	CATSAAGVTQPQHF
-	TRBJ1-1	-	TRBV7-3	TGTGCCAGCAGCCCAGCTAGGGGCACTGAAGCTTTCTTT	CASSPARGTEAFF
-	TRBJ2-5	-	TRBV20-1	TGCAGTGCTAGAGATCGAGCTCGAACCCTTGGGGAGACCCAGTACTTC	CSARDRARTLGETQYF